This T cell receptor beta chain was retrieved from a study of cytomegalovirus exposure and HLA in healthy donors. Points from the study as a whole: Researchers left out some V segments, among them TRBV6-2 and TRBV6-3, as indistinguishable. The study had only CMV serostatus as immune exposure information. Researchers reported in a later analysis that a missense DCLRE1C variant was tied to TCR beta V- and J-gene trimming.

The CDR3 is made up of 13 amino acids. Germline V CDR1 and CDR2: SGHVS, FNYEAQ. V lost 0 bases, J lost 7 bases, and 4 bases lay in between. The PCR employed 60 Vbeta primers together with 13 Jbeta primers. As originally analysed: In a later analysis, of some 80 million unique beta chains, about 11 million appeared in at least two donors. Clones were sequenced by immunoSEQ multiplex PCR, and TCRdb holds only the in-frame ones, with some missing. V and J calls and clone size are those listed in that table; D and trimming were worked out from the DNA. The sample has 150,000 to 200,000 clones, around 84% seen once. In its sample, this clone was seen a few times. Its matching antigen is unknown.

The V and J genes are TRBV7-6 and TRBJ1-6; D is unresolved. Sample: PBMCs. The TCR comes from a woman in her thirties or forties in good health and CMV-seronegative. As DNA, the CDR3 is TGTGCCAGCAGCTTAGCGCGCAATTCACCCCTCCACTTT. Its protein is CASSLARNSPLHF.